The following is a TCR beta chain sequence with its context. No antigen is known for it. Per-base qualities were not stored, and no clone one base away is much larger. From the cysteine up to the phenylalanine, the CDR3 has a length of 13 residues. Here the CDR3 DNA is all that survives: 39 bases in frame from base 1. V loses 1 base of germline sequence and J loses 6 bases, and the interval between the two ends is 7 bases. CDR1 and CDR2 are drawn from the germline V gene (reference sequence): LGHDT, YNNKEL. This specimen belongs to a study of patients and donors after allogeneic stem cell transplantation (dated by TCRdb to the early 2020s). Libraries were built with RT-PCR. The sequencing machine was a NextSeq 550. The raw public data were reprocessed by TCRdb itself: fastp quality trimming at Q25, MiXCR clonotype calling, in-frame beta chains only. Records with the same CDR3 protein are collapsed into one entry carrying the most frequent genes and DNA. This sample lists some 200,000 distinct CDR3 sequences; less than 45% were detected once. The ten most abundant clones make up 33% of the sample.

Source material: blood, either unsorted or a sorted T cell fraction (not recorded which). This clonotype was obtained from a human donor who was either an allogeneic HSCT recipient or a stem cell or donor lymphocyte infusion donor (not recorded which). It is not recorded whose cells these are; they may come from a transplant donor. The chain is assembled from TRBV3-1 and TRBJ2-1; there is no confident call for the D gene. The nucleotide sequence reads as follows: TGTGCCAGCAGCCAAGTCGCTTCCAATGAGCAGTTCTTC. It translates to CASSQVASNEQFF.